The T cell receptor beta chain under discussion was sequenced for a study of blood T cells in healthy people across ages. As to this clonotype: The antigen is undetermined.

Study-level points and caveats: Aged donors had fewer naive CD4+ cells and lower diversity than long-lived donors.

The CDR3 spans 15 residues. Germline trimming cut 8 bases from V and 3 bases from J; bases unmatched to any gene: 7. Per the germline V gene, CDR1 is LNHNV and CDR2 is YYDKDF (reference sequence). A second about 6 to 12 cycle PCR used barcoded and J-beta primers. Via MiXCR, TCRdb re-called the 5' RACE reads, giving one row per CDR3 protein. The sample yields some 1 million distinct CDR3 sequences, 40% to 45% seen once. The sample comprised blood. The TCR originated in a woman in her sixties in good health. The chain carries TRBV15 and TRBJ2-3, with 11 bases fitting TRBD2. The CDR3 reads CATSSLAGGTDTQYF. Here the CDR3 DNA reads TGTGCCACCTCTTCCTTAGCGGGAGGGACAGATACGCAGTATTTT.